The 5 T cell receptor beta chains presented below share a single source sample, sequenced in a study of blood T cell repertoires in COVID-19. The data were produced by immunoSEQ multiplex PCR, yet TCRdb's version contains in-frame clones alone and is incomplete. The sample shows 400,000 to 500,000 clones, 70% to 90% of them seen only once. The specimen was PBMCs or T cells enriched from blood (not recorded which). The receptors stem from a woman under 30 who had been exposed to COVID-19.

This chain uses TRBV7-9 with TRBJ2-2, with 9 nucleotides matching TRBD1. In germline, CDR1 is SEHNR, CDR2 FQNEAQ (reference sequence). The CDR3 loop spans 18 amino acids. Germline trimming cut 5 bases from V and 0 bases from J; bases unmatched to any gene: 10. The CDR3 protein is CASSDTRWDRANTGELFF. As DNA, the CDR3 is TGTGCCAGCAGCGATACCCGATGGGACAGGGCGAACACCGGGGAGCTGTTTTTT.

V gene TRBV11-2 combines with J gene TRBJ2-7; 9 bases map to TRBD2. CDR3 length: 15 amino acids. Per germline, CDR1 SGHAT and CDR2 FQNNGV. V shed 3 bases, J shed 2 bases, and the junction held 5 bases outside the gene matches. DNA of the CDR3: TGTGCCAGCAGCTTGACTAGCGGAGTAACCTACGAGCAGTACTTC. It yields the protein CASSLTSGVTYEQYF.

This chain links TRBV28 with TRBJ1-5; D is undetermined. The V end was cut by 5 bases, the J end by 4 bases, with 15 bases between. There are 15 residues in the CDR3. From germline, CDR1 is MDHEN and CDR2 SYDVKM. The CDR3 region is CASSAVPVLNQPQHF. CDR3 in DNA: TGTGCCAGCAGTGCCGTCCCGGTGCTAAATCAGCCCCAGCATTTT.

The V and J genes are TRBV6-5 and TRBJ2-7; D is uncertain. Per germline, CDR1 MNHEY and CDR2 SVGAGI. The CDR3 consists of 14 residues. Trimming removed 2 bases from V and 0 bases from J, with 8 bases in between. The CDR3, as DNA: TGTGCCAGCAGTTACACAAAATACTCCTACGAGCAGTACTTC. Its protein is CASSYTKYSYEQYF.

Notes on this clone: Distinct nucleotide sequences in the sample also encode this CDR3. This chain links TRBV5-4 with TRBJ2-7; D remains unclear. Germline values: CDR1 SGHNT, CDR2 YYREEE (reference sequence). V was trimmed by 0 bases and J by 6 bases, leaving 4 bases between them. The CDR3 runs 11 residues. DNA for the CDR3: TGTGCCAGCAGCTTGGCCGGCGAGCAGTACTTC. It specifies CASSLAGEQYF.